These 26 T cell receptor beta chains came from one sample sequenced in a study of blood T cells in healthy people across ages. With a J-beta primer mix and a sample-barcoded 5' primer, a second PCR ran about 7 to 12 cycles. TCRdb redid the calling of the 5' RACE reads with MiXCR, one entry per CDR3 protein. The repertoire includes roughly 2 million distinct CDR3 sequences, around half of them detected once, and 2.1% sits in the top ten. The sequenced sample consisted of blood. The receptors shown here come from a middle-aged woman in good health.

The DNA of the CDR3 is TGCGCCAGCAGCTTGGAGGCGGGGGGGCCTGGGCAGTTCTTC. It encodes CASSLEAGGPGQFF. V usage is TRBV5-1 and J usage is TRBJ2-1; 9 positions agree with TRBD2. Germline loops: CDR1 SGHRS, CDR2 YFSETQ. The CDR3 is 14 residues long. The J segment lost 12 bases and the V segment lost 0 bases, leaving 7 bases of the junction unmatched. Drawing the rest from reference TRBV5-1 and TRBJ2-1, the complete variable domain is KAGVTQTPRYLIKTRGQQVTLSCSPISGHRSVSWYQQTPGQGLQFLFEYFSETQRNKGNFPGRFSGRQFSNSRSEMNVSTLELGDSALYLCASSLEAGGPGQFFGPGTRLTVL.

The V call is TRBV6-5, the J call TRBJ2-5; possibly TRBD1 for D (6 bases). CDR1 and CDR2 from the germline V gene are MNHEY and SVGAGI. The CDR3 sequence is 18 residues long. With 0 bases removed from V and 4 bases from J, the gap between germline ends came to 21 bases. CDR3 residues: CASSYSIEDSSHRETQYF. The CDR3 DNA is TGTGCCAGCAGTTACTCGATAGAGGACAGTTCCCACCGAGAGACCCAGTACTTC.

There are a few counts of this clonotype. The V call is TRBV7-2, the J call TRBJ1-2, with a weak D call TRBD1 (6 bases). V gave up 3 bases and J gave up 4 bases, with 12 bases separating them. The CDR3 contains 14 residues. Germline-derived CDR1 and CDR2 are SGHTA and FQGNSA. In DNA form, the CDR3 reads TGTGCCAGCAGCTTCTCGGACAGTTCCTATGGCTACACCTTC. Residues: CASSFSDSSYGYTF.

This clonotype was detected only a few times. V and J are TRBV9 and TRBJ2-5; perhaps TRBD1 as D (6 bases). V was trimmed by 7 bases and J by 2 bases, leaving 12 bases between them. The CDR3 is 13 amino acids. CDR1 and CDR2 from the germline V gene are SGDLS and YYNGEE. In nucleotides, the CDR3 is TGTGCCAGCGGCACCCAGGGGCAAGAGACCCAGTACTTC. Its protein product is CASGTQGQETQYF. The full variable domain, its missing parts supplied by reference TRBV9 and TRBJ2-5, is DSGVTQTPKHLITATGQRVTLRCSPRSGDLSVYWYQQSLDQGLQFLIQYYNGEERAKGNILERFSAQQFPDLHSELNLSSLELGDSALYFCASGTQGQETQYFGPGTRLLVL.

This chain uses TRBV3-1 with TRBJ2-1; TRBD1 aligns across 7 bases. This CDR3 has 16 residues. Germline-derived CDR1 and CDR2 are LGHDT and YNNKEL (reference sequence). V lost 0 bases and J lost 12; bases outside the gene matches: 14. This CDR3 is CASSQEMGQPTMGQFF. The CDR3 region has the DNA TGTGCCAGCAGCCAAGAGATGGGACAGCCCACTATGGGGCAGTTCTTC.

The chain joins TRBV28 to TRBJ2-2, with D possibly matching TRBD2 (6 bases). The V gene's germline CDR1 is MDHEN and CDR2 SYDVKM. The CDR3 has 13 residues. V shed 3 bases and J shed 5 bases, with 7 bases lying between them. The DNA for the CDR3 is TGTGCCAGCAGTTTGCGGGGTACCGGGGAGCTGTTTTTT. It codes for CASSLRGTGELFF. The full variable domain, its missing parts supplied by reference TRBV28 and TRBJ2-2, is DVKVTQSSRYLVKRTGEKVFLECVQDMDHENMFWYRQDPGLGLRLIYFSYDVKMKEKGDIPEGYSVSREKKERFSLILESASTNQTSMYLCASSLRGTGELFFGEGSRLTVL.

For this clonotype: One base away lies a much larger clone, so this may be a sequencing read error. The rearrangement links TRBV7-2 to TRBJ2-1; tentatively, D is TRBD2 (5 bases). Trimming pared 10 bases from V and 13 bases from J, leaving 26 bases between. Germline CDR1 reads SGHTA; CDR2 reads FQGNSA. This CDR3 region has 14 residues. The CDR3 nucleotides are TGTGCCACCAAACCCAGAGGGAGTATGGAGACCCAGTTCTTC. Translated: CATKPRGSMETQFF.

This clonotype was observed a few times. This chain uses TRBV5-6 with TRBJ2-5; D call uncertain. Germline CDR1 is SGHDT and CDR2 is YYEEEE. The CDR3 sequence is 13 residues long. V gave up 2 bases and J gave up 5 bases, with 10 bases separating them. In nucleotides, the CDR3 is TGTGCCAGCAGCTTCGTGGTACAGGAGACCCAGTACTTC. It codes for CASSFVVQETQYF.

The chain employs TRBV20-1 and TRBJ2-1; 8 bases align to TRBD2. V lost 5 bases, J lost 4 bases, and 10 bases stayed unmatched. The germline gives CDR1 DFQATT, CDR2 SNEGSKA (reference sequence). This CDR3 spans 15 amino acids. CDR3 DNA sequence: TGCAGTGCTCGAGGGCTAGCGGGTCTATACAATGAGCAGTTCTTC. Translated, it gives CSARGLAGLYNEQFF.

The V call is TRBV28, the J call TRBJ2-1; 7 bases map to TRBD2. The CDR3 has 15 amino acids. Trimming cost V 4 bases and J 7 bases; bases outside gene matches: 10. Germline assignment: CDR1 MDHEN and CDR2 SYDVKM. The CDR3 DNA follows: TGTGCCAGCAGTTCACTAACGGGGGGTAGAAATGAGCAGTTCTTC. This gives the protein CASSSLTGGRNEQFF.

This clonotype was seen more than once but under ten times. The chain couples TRBV4-2 to TRBJ1-6; 8 bases are shared with TRBD1. This CDR3 has 18 amino acids. V lost 0 bases, J lost 5 bases, and 9 bases stayed unmatched. CDR1 LGHNA and CDR2 YNFKEQ come from the germline V gene. The CDR3 sequence is CASSQDTQGVLNNSPLHF. The DNA for the CDR3 is TGTGCCAGCAGCCAAGATACACAGGGGGTTTTGAATAATTCACCCCTCCACTTT.

This chain connects TRBV7-2 to TRBJ2-6; D might be TRBD2 (5 bases). This CDR3 has 18 amino acids. CDR1 SGHTA and CDR2 FQGNSA come from the germline V gene. Trimming removed 6 bases at V and 2 bases at J, with 20 bases between. This CDR3 reads CASSPLVRTRAGANVLTF. CDR3 DNA sequence: TGTGCCAGCAGTCCCCTAGTTAGGACGAGGGCTGGGGCCAACGTCCTGACTTTC. The complete variable domain, with remaining parts taken from reference TRBV7-2 and TRBJ2-6, reads GAGVSQSPSNKVTEKGKDVELRCDPISGHTALYWYRQSLGQGLEFLIYFQGNSAPDKSGLPSDRFSAERTGGSVSTLTIQRTQQEDSAVYLCASSPLVRTRAGANVLTFGAGSRLTVL.

V usage is TRBV20-1 and J usage is TRBJ2-7; D possibly corresponds to TRBD2 (5 bases). The germline V gene has CDR1 DFQATT and CDR2 SNEGSKA (reference sequence). This CDR3 spans 15 amino acids. The V end was cut by 0 bases, the J end by 2 bases, with 14 bases between. As DNA, the CDR3 is TGCAGTGCTAGAGAAAAACCCACCGGGACCTACGAGCAGTACTTC. This codes for CSAREKPTGTYEQYF.

The chain has TRBV27 and TRBJ2-1; TRBD1 might be the D (6 bases). Trimming left V 3 bases short and J 8 bases short, with 20 bases between. CDR3 length equals 16 residues. CDR1 is MNHEY and CDR2 is SMNVEV in the germline V gene (reference sequence). DNA of the CDR3: TGTGCCAGCAGTTTTTCGGCAGGGATGGGGGCCCATGAGCAGTTCTTC. Protein product: CASSFSAGMGAHEQFF.

The chain combines TRBV20-1 with TRBJ2-7, with TRBD2 matching 7 bases. The CDR3 loop spans 12 amino acids. The germline V gene encodes CDR1 DFQATT and CDR2 SNEGSKA (reference sequence). Unmatched junction bases numbered 5, after V lost 3 bases and J lost 6 bases. Here the CDR3 reads CSASLSGGEQYF. CDR3 coding DNA: TGCAGTGCTAGTCTTTCGGGGGGCGAGCAGTACTTC.

J is TRBJ2-7 and V is TRBV5-5; no reliable D call. The CDR3 length is 14 residues. V lost 4 bases, J lost 0 bases, and 11 bases lay in between. The germline V gene has CDR1 SGHKS and CDR2 YYEKEE (reference sequence). As DNA, the CDR3 is TGTGCCAGCAGCACCGGACGGAGCTCCTACGAGCAGTACTTC. This codes for CASSTGRSSYEQYF.

The chain combines TRBV7-2 with TRBJ2-7; D remains unclear. The end of the DNA fits TRBJ2-5 better, so the J call may be wrong. The V gene's germline CDR1 is SGHTA and CDR2 FQGNSA. This CDR3 has 13 amino acids. CDR3 DNA: TGTGCCAGCAGCTTATTCCAGAAGGAGACCCAGTACTTC. As protein: CASSLFQKETQYF.

DNA of the CDR3: TGTGCCACCAGCAGTCTCAGGGGCGGGTATAGCAATCAGCCCCAGCATTTT. Amino acid sequence: CATSSLRGGYSNQPQHF. The chain uses TRBV15 and TRBJ1-5; maybe TRBD1 (6 bases). The germline gives CDR1 LNHNV, CDR2 YYDKDF (reference sequence). The V end was cut by 3 bases, the J end by 0 bases, with 15 bases between. The CDR3 covers 17 residues.

This clonotype was found a few times. The V gene is TRBV20-1, the J gene TRBJ1-6; a possible D gene is TRBD1 (5 bases). In germline, CDR1 is DFQATT, CDR2 SNEGSKA (reference sequence). V lost 0 bases, J lost 7 bases, and 13 bases lay in between. This CDR3 region has 15 residues. The CDR3 protein is CSARDSAGSNSPLHF. CDR3 bases: TGCAGTGCTAGAGATTCAGCAGGGAGCAATTCACCCCTCCACTTT.

V and J are TRBV2 and TRBJ1-6, with TRBD1 matching 11 bases. In germline, CDR1 is SNHLY, CDR2 FYNNEI. V lost 3 bases and J lost 9; bases outside the gene matches: 1. CDR3 length equals 14 residues. CDR3 loop: CASSEDRGLSPLHF. The CDR3 DNA follows: TGTGCCAGCAGTGAGGACAGGGGGCTTTCACCCCTCCACTTT.

This chain uses TRBV12-3 or TRBV12-4 with TRBJ1-6, with D perhaps matching TRBD1 (6 bases). V lost 5 bases, J lost 5 bases, and 19 bases lay in between. The CDR3 is 17 residues long. The CDR3 here is CASSPYNGGLDNSPLHF. The CDR3 nucleotides read TGTGCCAGCAGTCCTTACAATGGGGGCTTAGATAATTCACCCCTCCACTTT.

This clonotype was recorded once. An end of the junction differs from the germline gene, which may be a read error. This chain connects TRBV27 to TRBJ2-5; 7 nucleotides align to TRBD2. Germline V gene lookup returns CDR1 MNHEY and CDR2 SMNVEV (reference sequence). This CDR3 has 11 residues. As DNA, the CDR3 is TGTACCAGCAGTTGGGGGGGAGAGCAGTACTTC. Protein sequence: CTSSWGGEQYF.

V and J are TRBV6-5 and TRBJ1-1; 9 bases are shared with TRBD1. The CDR3 is made up of 13 amino acids. With V trimmed by 9 bases and J by 6 bases, 8 bases remained unmatched. Germline CDR1 and CDR2: MNHEY and SVGAGI. The CDR3 DNA follows: TGTGCCAGTAACAGGGGGCCTGGGTCTGAAGCTTTCTTT. Residues: CASNRGPGSEAFF.

The rearrangement joins TRBV4-3 to TRBJ1-6; a weak D match, TRBD1 (5 bases). The CDR3 sequence is 15 residues long. Germline V gives CDR1 LGHNA, CDR2 YSLEER. V was cut by 0 bases and J by 7 bases, with 10 bases left in between. The CDR3 region is CASSQDYGTNSPLHF. The DNA of the CDR3 is TGCGCCAGCAGCCAAGATTACGGGACCAATTCACCCCTCCACTTT.

The gene calls are TRBV28 and TRBJ2-3; 8 nucleotides match TRBD1. The V segment lost 6 bases and the J segment 1 base; nucleotides outside the gene matches: 9. The CDR3 runs 16 residues. The germline V gene has CDR1 MDHEN and CDR2 SYDVKM. The CDR3 DNA is TGTGCCAGCAGCCTCACAACAGGGGGTGGCACAGATACGCAGTATTTT. Translating gives CASSLTTGGGTDTQYF.

The V and J genes are TRBV2 and TRBJ2-7; perhaps D is TRBD1 or TRBD2 (5 bases each). This CDR3 is built from 14 residues. CDR1 SNHLY and CDR2 FYNNEI come from the germline V gene. V was clipped by 7 bases and J by 9 bases, with 22 bases between them. Here the CDR3 DNA reads TGTGCCAGCACCGAAGTGAGGGGCAGGGCGGGGCAGTACTTC. It yields the protein CASTEVRGRAGQYF. The whole variable domain, remainder taken from reference TRBV2 and TRBJ2-7, is EPEVTQTPSHQVTQMGQEVILRCVPISNHLYFYWYRQILGQKVEFLVSFYNNEISEKSEIFDDQFSVERPDGSNFTLKIRSTKLEDSAMYFCASTEVRGRAGQYFGPGTRLTVT.